The table lists the clone carrying this T cell receptor (beta chain) with many counts. Its antigen remains unknown. The entry originates in a study of T cells in Graves' hyperthyroidism and ophthalmopathy. Amplified regions were TCR beta CDR3 sequences from RNA transcripts. During a first-round RT-PCR of the TCR CDR3, the HTBI primer set was used. TCRdb passed the multiplex PCR reads through MiXCR, listing each CDR3 protein once. The sample includes roughly 800,000 distinct CDR3 sequences, 38% of them seen just once. The study, taken as a whole, reports: From stable hyperthyroidism, ophthalmopathy was set apart by a 13 V-J model.

The V end lost 6 bases, the J end lost 3 bases, and 11 bases lay between the germline ends. The CDR3 length is 13 residues. The V and J genes are TRBV12-3 or TRBV12-4 and TRBJ1-2; possible D gene TRBD1, 5 bases. The receptor's source is a young man with Graves' hyperthyroidism. Source material: blood. The CDR3 here is CASRGRPDYGYTF. The CDR3 DNA reads as TGTGCCAGCAGGGGACGGCCGGACTATGGCTACACCTTC.